The source of this T cell receptor (beta chain) is a study of T cells after yellow fever vaccination. TCRdb analysed the 5' RACE reads with MiXCR anew, one entry per CDR3 protein. The sample shows 150,000 to 200,000 distinct CDR3 sequences, 6.5% to 8.5% of them seen only once. The CDR3 is 13 residues long. Germline-derived CDR1 and CDR2 are SGHVS and FQNEAQ. Unmatched junction bases numbered 4, after V lost 5 bases and J lost 4 bases. This clonotype showed up many times. Sequenced here: CD4+ T cells sorted from PBMCs, sampled about 5 days after the first yellow fever vaccination. The TCR originated in a man aged 18 to 30 who received the YFV17D yellow fever vaccine. The chain carries TRBV7-8 and TRBJ1-2, with 7 bases lining up with TRBD1. The CDR3 sequence: CASSRGGSYGYTF. As DNA, the CDR3 is TGTGCCAGCAGCAGAGGGGGCTCCTATGGCTACACCTTC.